This T cell receptor beta chain is drawn from a study of neurological immune-mediated disorders. The cDNA was synthesized by means of template-switch 5'RACE, which was carried out with 10-nucleotide random UMIs. TCRdb redid the calling of the 5' RACE reads with MiXCR, one entry per CDR3 protein. The sample shows more than 75,000 distinct CDR3 sequences, 3% to 4.5% of them seen only once. The CDR3 has 13 residues. V was trimmed by 0 bases and J by 3 bases, leaving 6 bases between them. The germline V gene has CDR1 KGHSH and CDR2 LQKENI. This clonotype originated in a woman between 50 and 59 years old with multiple sclerosis. The rearrangement uses TRBV18 and TRBJ2-7; D remains unclear. Sequenced: PBMCs. CDR3 region: CASSPPQNYEQYF. Written as DNA, the CDR3 is TGTGCCAGCTCACCACCACAGAACTACGAGCAGTACTTC.